The rows below give T cell receptor beta chains drawn from one sample of a study of T cell responses to AZD1222 COVID-19 vaccine. Method: immunoSEQ multiplex PCR; TCRdb's copy keeps in-frame clones and lacks some. Of 110,000 or so clones in the sample, roughly 91% were seen once. This specimen consisted of peripheral blood, obtained 28 days after the second AZD1222 dose. Receptor source: an adult who received the AZD1222 COVID-19 vaccine. CDR3s include the opening cysteine and the closing phenylalanine or tryptophan. The order of the fields is clone size, D gene, J gene, V gene, CDR3 protein, CDR3 DNA. A D gene is named only where the DNA matches it firmly. Clone size is not always given. Where it is, it says once, few, many or a class for expanded clones.

NA	NA	TRBJ2-3	TRBV19	CATMGLSGFDTDTQYF	TGTGCCACCATGGGATTATCAGGGTTTGATACAGATACGCAGTATTTT
NA	TRBD1	TRBJ1-4	TRBV5-5	CASSPIGQAGIEKLFF	TGTGCCAGCAGCCCAATCGGACAGGCGGGTATTGAAAAACTGTTTTTT
NA	TRBD1	TRBJ1-2	TRBV27	CASSLSQGAGYGYTF	TGTGCCAGCAGTTTATCACAGGGGGCAGGCTATGGCTACACCTTC
NA	TRBD1	TRBJ1-1	TRBV27	CASISSTGGRNTEAFF	TGTGCCAGCATTTCTTCGACAGGGGGCCGGAACACTGAAGCTTTCTTT
NA	NA	TRBJ1-1	TRBV7-8	CASSLEHQNTEAFF	TGTGCCAGCAGCTTAGAGCACCAGAACACTGAAGCTTTCTTT
once	TRBD1	TRBJ1-3	TRBV2	CASSSAQWDSSGNTIYF	TGTGCCAGCAGCTCAGCGCAATGGGACAGCTCTGGAAACACCATATATTTT
NA	NA	TRBJ1-5	TRBV2	CASRRTAPNQPQHF	TGTGCCAGCAGGAGGACAGCGCCCAATCAGCCCCAGCATTTT
NA	TRBD1	TRBJ2-7	TRBV11-1	CASSVDRGGNEQYF	TGTGCCAGCAGCGTGGACAGGGGAGGTAACGAGCAGTACTTC
NA	TRBD1	TRBJ2-1	TRBV11-3	CATTGGSYNEQFF	TGTGCCACCACAGGGGGCTCCTACAATGAGCAGTTCTTC
few	NA	TRBJ2-3	TRBV29-1	CSGLGGGTDTQYF	TGCAGCGGTTTAGGGGGAGGGACAGATACGCAGTATTTT
NA	TRBD2	TRBJ2-1	TRBV3-1/TRBV3-2	CASSLSGVNNEQFF	TGTGCCAGCAGCCTTAGCGGGGTCAACAATGAGCAGTTCTTC
NA	NA	TRBJ2-3	TRBV10-2	CASSESGDSYMDTQYF	TGCGCCAGCAGTGAGTCTGGGGACTCTTATATGGATACGCAGTATTTT
NA	NA	TRBJ2-1	TRBV18	CASSLQGGSYNEQFF	TGTGCCAGCTCACTCCAGGGAGGTTCCTACAATGAGCAGTTCTTC
few	NA	TRBJ2-7	TRBV5-6	CASSLRGAYEQYF	TGTGCCAGCAGCTTGAGGGGAGCGTACGAGCAGTACTTC
NA	NA	TRBJ1-1	TRBV19	CASSMWDLNTEAFF	TGTGCCAGTAGTATGTGGGACCTGAACACTGAAGCTTTCTTT
once	NA	TRBJ1-6	TRBV5-1	CASSPISVRGGSPLHF	TGCGCCAGCAGCCCTATTTCGGTCAGGGGAGGTTCACCCCTCCACTTT
NA	NA	TRBJ1-2	TRBV19	CASSNRQSNYGYTF	TGTGCCAGTAGTAATCGACAGAGTAACTATGGCTACACCTTC
NA	NA	TRBJ1-5	TRBV27	CASSLSAWDATKSNQPQHF	TGTGCCAGCAGTTTATCTGCCTGGGACGCCACGAAGAGCAATCAGCCCCAGCATTTT
NA	NA	TRBJ2-3	TRBV7-3	CASSLRAAGTSDTQYF	TGTGCCAGCAGCTTAAGGGCGGCAGGGACGTCAGATACGCAGTATTTT
NA	TRBD1	TRBJ1-4	TRBV6-5	CATRQGNEKLFF	TGTGCCACCCGACAGGGTAATGAAAAACTGTTTTTT
few	NA	TRBJ1-1	TRBV5-1	CASSLAPTGNMNTEAFF	TGCGCCAGCAGCTTGGCACCGACAGGAAATATGAACACTGAAGCTTTCTTT
NA	NA	TRBJ1-1	TRBV4-1	CASSQDSPASATEAFF	TGCGCCAGCAGCCAAGACTCCCCGGCGTCCGCCACTGAAGCTTTCTTT
NA	NA	TRBJ2-3	TRBV14	CASSQGAASTDTQYF	TGTGCCAGCAGCCAAGGTGCAGCTAGCACAGATACGCAGTATTTT
NA	NA	TRBJ2-4	TRBV6-2/TRBV6-3	CASGQGGIQYF	TGTGCCAGCGGCCAGGGTGGCATTCAGTACTTC
NA	NA	TRBJ1-1	TRBV18	CASSPPIKGRATEAFF	TGTGCCAGCTCACCACCGATAAAGGGAAGGGCCACTGAAGCTTTCTTT
NA	NA	TRBJ2-7	TRBV15	CATSRGLPYEQYF	TGTGCCACCAGCAGGGGACTGCCCTACGAGCAGTACTTC
NA	NA	TRBJ1-6	TRBV12-3/TRBV12-4	CASSRDFDSPLHF	TGTGCCAGCAGTCGGGATTTCGATTCACCCCTCCACTTT
NA	NA	TRBJ1-1	TRBV5-6	CASSWAENTEAFF	TGTGCCAGCAGCTGGGCAGAGAACACTGAAGCTTTCTTT
NA	TRBD1	TRBJ2-4	TRBV3-1/TRBV3-2	CASSQDRRQGGNIQYF	TGTGCCAGCAGCCAAGATAGGCGACAGGGGGGTAACATTCAGTACTTC
NA	NA	TRBJ2-7	TRBV2	CASTGGSGSYEQYF	TGTGCCAGCACCGGGGGATCAGGCTCCTACGAGCAGTACTTC
NA	NA	TRBJ2-1	TRBV3-1/TRBV3-2	CASSQAQGPLYNEQFF	TGTGCCAGCAGCCAAGCTCAGGGACCTCTCTACAATGAGCAGTTCTTC
NA	TRBD1	TRBJ2-3	TRBV3-1/TRBV3-2	CASSQVGVTGGFRTDTQYF	TGTGCCAGCAGCCAAGTTGGAGTCACAGGGGGCTTTCGGACAGATACGCAGTATTTT
NA	TRBD2	TRBJ2-7	TRBV5-4	CASSSLAGGPPYEQYF	TGTGCCAGCAGTTCACTAGCGGGGGGGCCCCCCTACGAGCAGTACTTC
once	NA	TRBJ2-2	TRBV24-1	CATSDYRDGELFF	TGTGCCACCAGTGATTACAGGGATGGGGAGCTGTTTTTT
NA	NA	TRBJ2-5	TRBV4-2	CASSPIQGETQYF	TGTGCCAGCAGCCCGATACAGGGTGAGACCCAGTACTTC
NA	NA	TRBJ1-2	TRBV20-1	CSASVNYGYTF	TGCAGTGCTAGCGTTAACTATGGCTACACCTTC
NA	TRBD1	TRBJ1-2	TRBV6-1	CASTEPGQSALYGYTF	TGTGCCAGCACTGAACCGGGACAGTCCGCGCTCTATGGCTACACCTTC
once	NA	TRBJ1-5	TRBV19	CASSSAGPGPQHF	TGTGCCAGTAGTTCGGCAGGTCCAGGGCCCCAGCATTTT
NA	NA	TRBJ1-2	TRBV29-1	CSVPDTEGTF	TGCAGCGTCCCGGACACCGAGGGCACCTTC
NA	NA	TRBJ1-3	TRBV5-1	CASSLEGSGNTIYF	TGCGCCAGCAGCTTGGAGGGCTCTGGAAACACCATATATTTT
NA	NA	TRBJ1-2	TRBV20-1	CSASLAGANYGYTF	TGCAGTGCTAGTCTGGCAGGGGCTAACTATGGCTACACCTTC